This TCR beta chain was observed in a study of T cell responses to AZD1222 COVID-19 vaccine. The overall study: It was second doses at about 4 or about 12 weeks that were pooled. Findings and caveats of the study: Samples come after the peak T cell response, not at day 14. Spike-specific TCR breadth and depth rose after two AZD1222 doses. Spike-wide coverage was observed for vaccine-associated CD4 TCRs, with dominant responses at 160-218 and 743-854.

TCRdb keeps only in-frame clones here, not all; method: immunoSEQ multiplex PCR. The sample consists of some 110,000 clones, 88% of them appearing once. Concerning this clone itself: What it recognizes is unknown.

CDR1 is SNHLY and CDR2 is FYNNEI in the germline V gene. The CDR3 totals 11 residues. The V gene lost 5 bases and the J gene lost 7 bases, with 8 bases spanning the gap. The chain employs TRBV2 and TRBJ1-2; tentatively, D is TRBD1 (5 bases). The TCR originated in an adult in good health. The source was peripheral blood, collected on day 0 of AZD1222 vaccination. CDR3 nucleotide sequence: TGTGCCAGCAGTCCAGGGACTGGCTACACCTTC. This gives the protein CASSPGTGYTF.